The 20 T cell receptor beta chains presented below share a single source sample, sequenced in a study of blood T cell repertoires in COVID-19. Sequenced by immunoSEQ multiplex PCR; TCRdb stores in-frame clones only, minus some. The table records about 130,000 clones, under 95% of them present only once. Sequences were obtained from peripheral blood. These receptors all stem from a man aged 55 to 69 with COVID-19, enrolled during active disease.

This CDR3 is CASKGGGVQETQYF. The CDR3 DNA is TGTGCCAGCAAAGGCGGAGGGGTCCAAGAGACCCAGTACTTC. J is TRBJ2-5 and V is TRBV2; a weak D match, TRBD2 (6 bases). Looked up from germline, CDR1 is SNHLY and CDR2 is FYNNEI. The length of the CDR3 is 14 residues. Trimming pared 7 bases from V and 1 base from J, leaving 13 bases between.

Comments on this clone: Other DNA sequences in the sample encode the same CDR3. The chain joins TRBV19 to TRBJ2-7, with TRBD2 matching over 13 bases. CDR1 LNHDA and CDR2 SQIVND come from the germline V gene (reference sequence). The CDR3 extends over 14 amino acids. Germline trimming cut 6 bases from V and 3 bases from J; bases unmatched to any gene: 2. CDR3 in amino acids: CASRRTSGSYEQYF. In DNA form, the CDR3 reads TGTGCCAGTAGACGGACTAGCGGGAGCTACGAGCAGTACTTC.

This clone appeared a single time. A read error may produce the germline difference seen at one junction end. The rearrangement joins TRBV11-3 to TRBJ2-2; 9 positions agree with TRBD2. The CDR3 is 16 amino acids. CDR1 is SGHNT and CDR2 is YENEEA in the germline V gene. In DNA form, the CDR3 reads TGTGCCAGCAGCCATAGCGGGAGTAGGAACGCCGGGGAGCTGTTTTTT. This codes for CASSHSGSRNAGELFF.

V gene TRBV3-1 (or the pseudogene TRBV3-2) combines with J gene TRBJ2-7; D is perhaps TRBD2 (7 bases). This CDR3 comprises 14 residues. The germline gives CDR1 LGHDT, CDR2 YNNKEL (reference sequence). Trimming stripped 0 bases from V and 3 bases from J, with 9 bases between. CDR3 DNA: TGTGCCAGCAGCCAAGAAGGGGGGGGCTACGAGCAGTACTTC. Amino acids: CASSQEGGGYEQYF.

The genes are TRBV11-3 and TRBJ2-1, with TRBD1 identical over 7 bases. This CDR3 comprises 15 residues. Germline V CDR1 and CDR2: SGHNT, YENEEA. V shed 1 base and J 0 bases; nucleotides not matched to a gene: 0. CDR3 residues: CASSLGQGSYNEQFF. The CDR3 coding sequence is TGTGCCAGCAGCTTAGGACAGGGCTCCTACAATGAGCAGTTCTTC.

The CDR3 loop reads CASSQGGTRRGSPLHF. The CDR3 nucleotides read TGTGCCAGCAGTCAGGGGGGAACCCGCAGAGGTTCACCCCTCCACTTT. J is TRBJ1-6 and V is TRBV2; 7 nucleotides agree with TRBD1. Unmatched junction bases numbered 13, after V lost 5 bases and J lost 9 bases. Germline assignment: CDR1 SNHLY and CDR2 FYNNEI. The CDR3 totals 16 residues.

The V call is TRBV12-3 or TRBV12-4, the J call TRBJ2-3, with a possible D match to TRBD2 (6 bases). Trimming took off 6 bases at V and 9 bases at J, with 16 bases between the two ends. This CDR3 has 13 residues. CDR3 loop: CASSRGTSKTQYF. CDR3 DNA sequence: TGTGCCAGCAGCCGGGGGACCTCCAAGACGCAGTATTTT.

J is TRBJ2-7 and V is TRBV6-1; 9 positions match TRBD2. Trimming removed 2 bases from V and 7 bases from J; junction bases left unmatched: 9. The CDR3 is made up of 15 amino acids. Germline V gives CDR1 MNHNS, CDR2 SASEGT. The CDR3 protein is CASSEMTSGPPEQYF. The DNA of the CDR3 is TGTGCCAGCAGTGAAATGACTAGCGGACCACCGGAGCAGTACTTC.

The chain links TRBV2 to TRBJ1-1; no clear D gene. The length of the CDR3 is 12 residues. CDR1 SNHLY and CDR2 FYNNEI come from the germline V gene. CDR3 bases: TGTGCTAGAGGCCTCCCGGGCACTGAAGCTTTCTTT. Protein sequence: CARGLPGTEAFF.

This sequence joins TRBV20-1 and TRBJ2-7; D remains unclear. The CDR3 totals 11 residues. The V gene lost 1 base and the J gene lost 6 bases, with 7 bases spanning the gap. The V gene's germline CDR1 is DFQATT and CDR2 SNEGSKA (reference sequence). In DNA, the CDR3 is TGCAGTGCTAGAGCCCAGCGCGAGCAGTACTTC. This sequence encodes CSARAQREQYF.

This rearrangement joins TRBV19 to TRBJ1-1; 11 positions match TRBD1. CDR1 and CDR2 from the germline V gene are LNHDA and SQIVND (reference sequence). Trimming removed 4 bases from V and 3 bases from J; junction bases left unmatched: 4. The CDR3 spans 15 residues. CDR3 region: CASSTPGQGDTEAFF. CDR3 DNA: TGTGCCAGTAGTACCCCGGGACAGGGGGACACTGAAGCTTTCTTT.

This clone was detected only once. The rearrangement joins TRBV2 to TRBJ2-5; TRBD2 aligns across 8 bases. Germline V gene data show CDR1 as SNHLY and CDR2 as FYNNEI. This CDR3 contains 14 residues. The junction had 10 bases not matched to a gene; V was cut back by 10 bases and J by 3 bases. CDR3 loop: CATEGTRGEETQYF. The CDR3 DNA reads TGTGCCACCGAGGGGACTAGAGGTGAAGAGACCCAGTACTTC.

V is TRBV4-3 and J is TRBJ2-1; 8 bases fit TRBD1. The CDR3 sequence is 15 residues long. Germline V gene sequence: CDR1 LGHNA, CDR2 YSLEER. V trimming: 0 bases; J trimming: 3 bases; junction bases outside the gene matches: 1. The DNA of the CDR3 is TGCGCCAGCAGCCAAGAGGACAGGGACTACAATGAGCAGTTCTTC. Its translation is CASSQEDRDYNEQFF.

CDR3 amino acids: CASTPGGDTGELFF. CDR3 coding DNA: TGTGCCAGCACCCCAGGGGGCGACACCGGGGAGCTGTTTTTT. The chain has TRBV6-6 and TRBJ2-2, with 8 bases fitting TRBD1. This CDR3 contains 14 residues. V lost 7 bases, J lost 3 bases, and 4 bases stayed unmatched. CDR1 MNHNY and CDR2 SVGAGI come from the germline V gene (reference sequence).

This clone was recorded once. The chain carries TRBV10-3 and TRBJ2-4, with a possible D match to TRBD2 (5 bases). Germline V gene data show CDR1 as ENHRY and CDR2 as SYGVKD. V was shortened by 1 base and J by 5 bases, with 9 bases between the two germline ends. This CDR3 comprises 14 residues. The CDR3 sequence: CAISEWRAENIQYF. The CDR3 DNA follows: TGTGCCATCAGTGAGTGGCGGGCGGAAAACATTCAGTACTTC.

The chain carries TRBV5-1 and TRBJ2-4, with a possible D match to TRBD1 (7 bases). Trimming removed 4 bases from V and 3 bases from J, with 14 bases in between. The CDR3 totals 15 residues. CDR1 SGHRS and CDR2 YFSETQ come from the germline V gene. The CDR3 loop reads CASSPSQGGKNIQYF. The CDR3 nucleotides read TGCGCCAGCAGCCCGTCCCAGGGGGGCAAAAACATTCAGTACTTC. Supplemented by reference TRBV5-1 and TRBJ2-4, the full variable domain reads KAGVTQTPRYLIKTRGQQVTLSCSPISGHRSVSWYQQTPGQGLQFLFEYFSETQRNKGNFPGRFSGRQFSNSRSEMNVSTLELGDSALYLCASSPSQGGKNIQYFGAGTRLSVL.

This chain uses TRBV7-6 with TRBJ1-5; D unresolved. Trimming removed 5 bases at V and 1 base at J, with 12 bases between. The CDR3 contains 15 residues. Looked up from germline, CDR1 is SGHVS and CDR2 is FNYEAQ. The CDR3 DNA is TGTGCCAGCAGCCCGAGAAGCGGAAGCAATCAGCCCCAGCATTTT. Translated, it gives CASSPRSGSNQPQHF.

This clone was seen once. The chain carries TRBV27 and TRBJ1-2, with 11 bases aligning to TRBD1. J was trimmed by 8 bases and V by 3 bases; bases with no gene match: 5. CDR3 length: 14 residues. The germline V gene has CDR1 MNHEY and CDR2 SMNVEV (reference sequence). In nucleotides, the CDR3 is TGTGCCAGCAGTTTGGACAGGGGGCAGGGGGGCTACACCTTC. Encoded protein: CASSLDRGQGGYTF.

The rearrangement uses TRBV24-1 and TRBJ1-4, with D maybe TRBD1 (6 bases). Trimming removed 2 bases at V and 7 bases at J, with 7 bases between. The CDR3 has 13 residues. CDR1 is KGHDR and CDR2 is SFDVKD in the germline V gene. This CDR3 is CATSDSDSEKLFF. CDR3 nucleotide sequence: TGTGCCACCAGTGATTCGGACAGTGAAAAACTGTTTTTT.

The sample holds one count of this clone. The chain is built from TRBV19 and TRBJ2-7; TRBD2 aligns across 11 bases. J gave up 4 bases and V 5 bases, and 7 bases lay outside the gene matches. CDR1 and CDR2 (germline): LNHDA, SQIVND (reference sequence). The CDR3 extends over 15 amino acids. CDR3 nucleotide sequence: TGTGCCAGTAGTGATAGCGGGAGGGCGGGATACGAGCAGTACTTC. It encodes CASSDSGRAGYEQYF.